These T cell receptor beta chains were read from a single sample in a study of monozygotic twins with inflammatory bowel disease. TCRdb reprocessed the 5' RACE reads and stores each CDR3 protein as one record, lacking DNA. This table holds a few hundred thousand distinct CDR3 sequences. Sample: blood. Receptors originate from a human donor with ulcerative colitis or Crohn's disease, or a healthy co-twin of an affected twin (not recorded which). CDR3s include the opening cysteine and the closing phenylalanine or tryptophan. Each record gives: V gene, J gene, CDR3 protein.

v_gene: TRBV12-3/TRBV12-4
j_gene: TRBJ2-5
CDR3aa: CASSKGDRETQYF

v_gene: TRBV6-1
j_gene: TRBJ2-5
CDR3aa: CASNPSRKQQLQMAQYF

v_gene: TRBV5-1
j_gene: TRBJ2-1
CDR3aa: CASSQSDRGYYNEQFF

v_gene: TRBV4-2
j_gene: TRBJ2-3
CDR3aa: CASSQDLRSTDTQYF

v_gene: TRBV30
j_gene: TRBJ1-5
CDR3aa: CASKGKGSNQPQHF

v_gene: TRBV12-3/TRBV12-4
j_gene: TRBJ2-2
CDR3aa: CASKRNRQAGGELFF

v_gene: TRBV5-1
j_gene: TRBJ2-2
CDR3aa: CASSSLAGTGELFF

v_gene: TRBV5-1
j_gene: TRBJ2-1
CDR3aa: CASTLGGPDNNEQFF

v_gene: TRBV9
j_gene: TRBJ1-1
CDR3aa: CASSVGGVGTEAFF

v_gene: TRBV29-1
j_gene: TRBJ1-1
CDR3aa: CSFHSGTGRNTEAFF

v_gene: TRBV12-3/TRBV12-4
j_gene: TRBJ2-1
CDR3aa: CASSLAWGNEQFF

v_gene: TRBV7-3
j_gene: TRBJ2-5
CDR3aa: CASSLGPSPQETQYF

v_gene: TRBV10-3
j_gene: TRBJ1-1
CDR3aa: CAISGGITEAFF

v_gene: TRBV29-1
j_gene: TRBJ1-4
CDR3aa: CSVDRSEKLFF

v_gene: TRBV4-2
j_gene: TRBJ2-3
CDR3aa: CASSRRYREGTDTQYF

v_gene: TRBV6-1
j_gene: TRBJ1-5
CDR3aa: CASSPDRGVTNQPQHF

v_gene: TRBV4-1
j_gene: TRBJ1-2
CDR3aa: CASSYPSRDRHGYTF

v_gene: TRBV20-1
j_gene: TRBJ1-5
CDR3aa: CSAREIGQGEQPQHF

v_gene: TRBV7-9
j_gene: TRBJ2-7
CDR3aa: CASSLRRDEQYF

v_gene: TRBV6-5
j_gene: TRBJ1-5
CDR3aa: CASTDGAQPQHF

v_gene: TRBV4-3
j_gene: TRBJ2-5
CDR3aa: CASSQLGQVDTQYF

v_gene: TRBV29-1
j_gene: TRBJ2-2
CDR3aa: CSAPGQGNTGELFF

v_gene: TRBV5-1
j_gene: TRBJ2-1
CDR3aa: CASTPGTGIGDEQFF

v_gene: TRBV18
j_gene: TRBJ2-3
CDR3aa: CASSPLASGGRASTDTQYF

v_gene: TRBV7-8
j_gene: TRBJ2-1
CDR3aa: CASSPTGFSSSYNEQFF

v_gene: TRBV20-1
j_gene: TRBJ1-3
CDR3aa: CSAYPPGGNTIYF

v_gene: TRBV7-9
j_gene: TRBJ2-5
CDR3aa: CASRGVGGQETQYF

v_gene: TRBV2
j_gene: TRBJ2-7
CDR3aa: CASAMQRDSYEQYF

v_gene: TRBV5-1
j_gene: TRBJ2-7
CDR3aa: CASSRGTDSYEQYF

v_gene: TRBV6-2/TRBV6-3
j_gene: TRBJ2-4
CDR3aa: CASSYGAGDVKNIQYF

v_gene: TRBV19
j_gene: TRBJ2-1
CDR3aa: CASSIEGDTVISYNEQFF

v_gene: TRBV7-9
j_gene: TRBJ2-1
CDR3aa: CASSREGTDNEQFF

v_gene: TRBV7-2
j_gene: TRBJ2-1
CDR3aa: CASSLRAYGYDEQFF

v_gene: TRBV4-2
j_gene: TRBJ2-2
CDR3aa: CASSQDLAGNGGELFF

v_gene: TRBV29-1
j_gene: TRBJ2-7
CDR3aa: CSVRDRGYEQYF

v_gene: TRBV10-2
j_gene: TRBJ1-5
CDR3aa: CATKGGATHQPQHF

v_gene: TRBV4-3
j_gene: TRBJ1-6
CDR3aa: CASSQEYRLSSYNSPLHF

v_gene: TRBV12-3/TRBV12-4
j_gene: TRBJ2-7
CDR3aa: CASSLVDGSYEQYF

v_gene: TRBV7-8
j_gene: TRBJ2-1
CDR3aa: CASSLFVAHNEQFF

v_gene: TRBV5-1
j_gene: TRBJ2-7
CDR3aa: CASSPQGRTYEQYF